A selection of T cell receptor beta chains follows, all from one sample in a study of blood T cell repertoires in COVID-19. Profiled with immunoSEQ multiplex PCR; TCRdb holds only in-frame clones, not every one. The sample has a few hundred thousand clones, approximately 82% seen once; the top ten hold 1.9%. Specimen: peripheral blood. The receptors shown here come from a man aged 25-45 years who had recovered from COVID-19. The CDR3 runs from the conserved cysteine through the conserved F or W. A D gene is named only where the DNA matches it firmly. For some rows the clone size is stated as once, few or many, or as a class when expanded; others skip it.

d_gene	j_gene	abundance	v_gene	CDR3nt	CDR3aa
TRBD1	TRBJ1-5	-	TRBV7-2	TGTGCCAGCAGCTCCAGGGGGTTGGGTCAGCCCCAGCATTTT	CASSSRGLGQPQHF
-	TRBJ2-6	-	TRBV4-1	TGCGCCAGCAGCCAAGTACCCGGGGCTGGGGCCAACGTCCTGACTTTC	CASSQVPGAGANVLTF
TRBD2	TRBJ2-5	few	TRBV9	TGTGCCAGCAGCGTAGACGTCGGGGGGCAAGAGACCCAGTACTTC	CASSVDVGGQETQYF
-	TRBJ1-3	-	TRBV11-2	TGTGCCAGCAGCTCCCACATAGGCCCCGTGGGCCACTCTGGAAACACCATATATTTT	CASSSHIGPVGHSGNTIYF
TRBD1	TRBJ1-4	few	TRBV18	TGTGCCAGCTCACCAACGTTGACAGGGCCGGATGAAAAACTGTTTTTT	CASSPTLTGPDEKLFF
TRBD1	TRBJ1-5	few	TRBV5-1	TGCGCCAGCAGCGCCATGACAGGGCGGGACCAGCCCCAGCATTTT	CASSAMTGRDQPQHF
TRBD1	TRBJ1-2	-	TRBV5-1	TGCGCCAGCAGCTTGGGAGGGACAGGCGCCCAGGATGGCTACACCTTC	CASSLGGTGAQDGYTF
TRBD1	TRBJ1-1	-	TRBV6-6	TGTGCCAGCAGTTACCCCGGGACAGTCAACACTGAAGCTTTCTTT	CASSYPGTVNTEAFF
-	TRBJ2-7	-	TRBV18	TGTGCCAGCTCACCAGGGACACAGGCCTACGAGCAGTACTTC	CASSPGTQAYEQYF
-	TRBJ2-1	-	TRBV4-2	TGTGCCAGCAGCCAAGATTCGACAGCGAGCTCCTACAATGAGCAGTTCTTC	CASSQDSTASSYNEQFF
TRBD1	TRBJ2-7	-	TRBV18	TGTGCCAGCTCACCGGACAGGGTGGAGACGTACTTC	CASSPDRVETYF